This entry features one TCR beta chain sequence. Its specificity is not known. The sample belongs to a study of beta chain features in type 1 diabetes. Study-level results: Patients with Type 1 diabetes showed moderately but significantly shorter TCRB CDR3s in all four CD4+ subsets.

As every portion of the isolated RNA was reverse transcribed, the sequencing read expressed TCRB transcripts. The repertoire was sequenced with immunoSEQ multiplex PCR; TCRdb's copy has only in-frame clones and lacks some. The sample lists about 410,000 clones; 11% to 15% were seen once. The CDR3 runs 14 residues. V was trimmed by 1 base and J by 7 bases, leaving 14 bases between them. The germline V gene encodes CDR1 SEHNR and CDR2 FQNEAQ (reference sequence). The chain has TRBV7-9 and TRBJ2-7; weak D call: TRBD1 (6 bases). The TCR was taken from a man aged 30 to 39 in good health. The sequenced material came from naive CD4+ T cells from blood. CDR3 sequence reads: CASSLENRVGEQYF. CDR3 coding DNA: TGTGCCAGCAGCTTAGAGAACAGGGTCGGGGAGCAGTACTTC.